One sample yielded the 5 T cell receptor beta chains listed below, sequenced in a study of blood T cell repertoires in COVID-19. Libraries were prepared by immunoSEQ multiplex PCR; TCRdb keeps only in-frame clonotypes and omits some of them. The sample includes 210,000 or so clones, about 88% seen only once; the top ten take around 5.9%. The specimen was peripheral blood. All receptors derive from a woman between 35 and 50 years old who had recovered from COVID-19.

The rearrangement joins TRBV19 to TRBJ1-2; 8 positions agree with TRBD1. V gave up 7 bases and J gave up 3 bases; unmatched junction bases: 1. The CDR3 consists of 12 residues. Germline V gene data show CDR1 as LNHDA and CDR2 as SQIVND (reference sequence). DNA for the CDR3: TGTGCCAGTAAGGACAGGGACTATGGCTACACCTTC. The encoded protein is CASKDRDYGYTF.

The DNA for the CDR3 is TGTGCCAGCAGCTCGGACGGTGGGGCGGCGACTGAAGCTTTCTTT. This gives the protein CASSSDGGAATEAFF. The chain employs TRBV11-2 and TRBJ1-1, with D perhaps TRBD1 (5 bases). The CDR3 has 15 residues. The ends were cut back, 4 bases at V and 5 bases at J, with 17 bases in the middle. Germline V gives CDR1 SGHAT, CDR2 FQNNGV.

This sequence joins TRBV4-3 and TRBJ2-2; no reliable D call. Germline loops: CDR1 LGHNA, CDR2 YSLEER. The V gene lost 3 bases and the J gene lost 0 bases, with 11 bases spanning the gap. This CDR3 region has 16 residues. CDR3 residues: CASSQLYPANTGELFF. CDR3 DNA: TGCGCCAGCAGCCAGCTTTATCCGGCGAACACCGGGGAGCTGTTTTTT.

CDR3 coding DNA: TGCGCCAGCAGCCCAGGGCCGGGACAGGGAAGGGATGAGCAGTTCTTC. Translation gives CASSPGPGQGRDEQFF. The chain combines TRBV5-1 with TRBJ2-1; 9 bases are a match to TRBD1. After removal of 4 bases from V and 8 bases from J, the junction contained 13 bases not matched to a gene. The CDR3 length is 16 residues. The germline V gene has CDR1 SGHRS and CDR2 YFSETQ. Variable domain in full (rest from reference TRBV5-1 and TRBJ2-1): KAGVTQTPRYLIKTRGQQVTLSCSPISGHRSVSWYQQTPGQGLQFLFEYFSETQRNKGNFPGRFSGRQFSNSRSEMNVSTLELGDSALYLCASSPGPGQGRDEQFFGPGTRLTVL.

This chain uses TRBV27 with TRBJ2-7, with 9 bases lining up with TRBD2. This CDR3 spans 17 amino acids. Losses at the gene ends were 5 bases for V and 2 bases for J; bases not matched to a gene: 13. Germline V gives CDR1 MNHEY, CDR2 SMNVEV (reference sequence). CDR3 loop: CASSPVAGVRSPYEQYF. DNA for the CDR3: TGTGCCAGCAGTCCCGTAGCGGGAGTGAGGAGCCCCTACGAGCAGTACTTC.